The source of this T cell receptor beta chain is a study of cytomegalovirus exposure and HLA in healthy donors. The CDR3 has 16 residues. CDR1 MNHEY and CDR2 SMNVEV come from the germline V gene (reference sequence). J was trimmed by 7 bases and V by 5 bases; bases with no gene match: 8. It was with 60 Vbeta and 13 Jbeta primers that the PCR ran. TCRdb keeps only in-frame clones here, not all; method: immunoSEQ multiplex PCR. This table holds approximately 90,000 clones, around 82% found once. Whole-study results and caveats: A likely sequencing artifact accounted for one observed cluster of highly shared sequence variants. A prior analysis recorded that most TCR beta V segments were productive about 87% or about 30% of the time. A later analysis showed HLA-associated TCR beta chains outstripping equally common others in clonal expansion. CMV serostatus was the sole immune exposure information available.

This clone has only one observation. Its target is unknown. The receptor comes from a man aged 40-49 years in good health and CMV-seronegative. V usage is TRBV27 and J usage is TRBJ2-1; 13 bases fit TRBD2. The sequencing sample was made of PBMCs. The CDR3 protein is CASSPRTSGGVNEQFF. The CDR3 bases are TGTGCCAGCAGTCCAAGGACTAGCGGGGGTGTAAATGAGCAGTTCTTC.